This T cell receptor (beta chain) was sequenced in a study of OX40 agonist ivuxolimab in advanced cancers. On the study more broadly: One hepatocellular carcinoma and two cutaneous melanoma patients partially responded. The study's findings and limits: On average, CD8+ T cells showed a greater number of expanded clones than CD4+. Circulating CD4+ and CD8+ T cells showed clonal expansion by week 6 at 0.1 to 3.0 mg/kg.

In the case of this clone: Its antigen is still unknown.

Assay: immunoSEQ multiplex PCR; the TCRdb copy retains only in-frame clones and omits some. Here the sample spans tens of thousands of clones, approximately 90% being singletons. Trimming removed 0 bases from V and 6 bases from J, with 11 bases in between. This CDR3 region has 15 residues. Looked up from germline, CDR1 is SGHNT and CDR2 is YENEEA. The receptor's source is an adult with an advanced solid tumor such as melanoma, head and neck, liver or kidney cancer. Sequenced here: CD4+ or CD8+ T cells sorted from blood, sampled in a trial of the OX40 agonist ivuxolimab. This chain connects TRBV11-3 to TRBJ2-2; D might be TRBD2 (6 bases). The CDR3, as DNA: TGTGCCAGCAGCTTAGAGACTAGGGCCCCCGGGGAGCTGTTTTTT. Translation gives CASSLETRAPGELFF.